This T cell receptor (beta chain) was sequenced for a study of regulatory T cells in long-lasting Graves disease. The CDR3 contains 14 residues. V dropped 6 bases and J dropped 3; count of bases not matched to a gene: 6. Construction of the TCR beta libraries employed iRepertoire HTBI primers in conjunction with Arm-PCR of CDR3 regions. TCRdb called the multiplex PCR reads again in MiXCR, with one record for every CDR3 protein. This sample has over 450,000 distinct CDR3 sequences, with 20% to 25% found just once. The time point here: persistent/refractory GD, antithyroid drugs over 5 years with positive TRAb. The TCR library was made from RNA that had been extracted from PBMCs in TRIzol. This clonotype occurred a few times.

The clonotype originates from a female donor with Graves disease. This chain joins TRBV12-3 or TRBV12-4 and TRBJ2-5, with 8 positions matching TRBD1. This material consisted of peripheral blood mononuclear cells (PBMCs), taken when the disease was refractory, from a patient treated with antithyroid drugs. CDR3 amino acids: CASRIGQGKETQYF. The CDR3 nucleotides read TGTGCCAGCAGAATAGGACAGGGAAAAGAGACCCAGTACTTC.